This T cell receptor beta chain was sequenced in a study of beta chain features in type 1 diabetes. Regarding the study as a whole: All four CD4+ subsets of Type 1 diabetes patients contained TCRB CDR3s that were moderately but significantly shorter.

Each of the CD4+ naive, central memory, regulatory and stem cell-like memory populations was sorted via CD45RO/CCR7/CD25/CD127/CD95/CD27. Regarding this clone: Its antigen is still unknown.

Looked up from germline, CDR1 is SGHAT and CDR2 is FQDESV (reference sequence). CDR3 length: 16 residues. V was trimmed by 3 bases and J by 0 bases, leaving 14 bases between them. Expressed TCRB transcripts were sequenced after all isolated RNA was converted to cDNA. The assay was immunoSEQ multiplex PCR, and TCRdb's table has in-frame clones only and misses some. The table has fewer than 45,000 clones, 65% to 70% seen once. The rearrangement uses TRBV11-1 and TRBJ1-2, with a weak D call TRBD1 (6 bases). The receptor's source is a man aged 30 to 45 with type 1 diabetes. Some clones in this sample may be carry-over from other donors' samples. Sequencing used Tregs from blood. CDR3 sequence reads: CASSLTRQEPNYGYTF. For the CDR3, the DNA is TGTGCCAGCAGCTTGACCCGACAGGAACCTAACTATGGCTACACCTTC.